This T cell receptor (beta chain) was observed in a study of T cell responses to AZD1222 COVID-19 vaccine (dated by TCRdb to about 2021). General notes on the study: TCR sequencing covered fewer than 250 trial participants: nearly 210 given two doses of AZD1222 and around 25 given two doses of MenACWY control vaccine. Trial participants were enrolled into age subgroups of 18-55, 56-69 and 70-plus years, which contained roughly 150, 30 and 60 TCR-sequenced participants, respectively.

A note on this clone: This clone's antigen is unknown. No base quality values were provided; no much bigger clone lies one nucleotide off.

The CDR3 regions of human TCRbeta chains were subjected to immunosequencing. The authors' analysis ran thus. TCRs in the repertoires were matched against a reference library of SARS-CoV-2-specific TCRs that had been generated with the MIRA antigen-specificity platform. Breadth was defined as the fraction of unique TCRs that were SARS-CoV-2-associated, and depth was defined as the fraction of total T cells that were SARS-CoV-2-associated. Each spike-specific TCR was assigned to its reactive spike region and to a CD4 or CD8 class using the MIRA data. Log10-transformed breadth and depth values were compared by one-way ANOVA with Sidak's multiple comparisons tests. The clones in this table, taken by TCRdb from immuneACCESS, are in-frame only. Not every clone is retained; where verified, under half of the shortfall comes from an unresolved V gene, and the cause of the rest is unknown. V and J calls and clone size are those listed in that table; D and trimming were worked out from the DNA. Across this sample there are about 110,000 clones, with roughly nine tenths seen only once. About 3% of the sample is held by the ten biggest clonotypes.

In the germline V gene (reference sequence), CDR1 corresponds to SEHNR and CDR2 to FQNEAQ. Inclusive of the bounding cysteine and phenylalanine, the CDR3 is 16 residues long. The retained sequence is limited to the CDR3, 48 bases, with the frame set at the first base. V is pared back by 3 bases and J by 1 base, with 12 bases lying between the germline termini. The time point label of this sample denotes: baseline before first vaccination. Interpreted using the paper, the treatment or condition label stands for: meningococcal conjugate vaccine given as trial control. Vaccinee samples came from UK trials COV001 and COV002, including a single-blind randomized controlled phase 2/3 trial of AZD1222 (ChAdOx1 nCoV-19) in healthy adults. For TCRbeta chain sequencing, PBMC samples were collected from trial participants at day 0 and at day 28 after the second dose. Overall study results and their limits: The 56-69-year group was small, and its depth increase did not reach significance, likely because of low power. After two AZD1222 doses, spike-specific TCR breadth and depth were significantly higher than at day 0 and than in MenACWY recipients. Because no samples from the day 14 peak response were available, repertoires could be characterized only after the peak T cell response. Participants were mostly white British and included more females than males, and it was suggested by the authors that clonal diversity may have been underestimated. The vaccine-associated CD4 TCRs covered the entire spike protein, and the dominant responses fell in regions 160-218 and 743-854. Conclusions about previously exposed vaccinees are limited, since just 5 to 7 AZD1222 recipients were seropositive for SARS-CoV-2 at baseline. Nearly half of unique spike-specific TCRs reportedly recognized epitopes outside regions mutated in the B.1.351 and B.1.1.7 variants.

The TCR originated in an adult in good health. The rearrangement joined TRBV7-9 to TRBJ2-2, with TRBD2 perhaps the D gene, on 6 matching bases. This sample comprised peripheral blood, obtained on day 0 of MenACWY control vaccination. Here is the DNA: TGTGCCAGCAGCTTCGGAGGGTTCAGGAACACCGGGGAGCTGTTTTTT. Its translation is CASSFGGFRNTGELFF.